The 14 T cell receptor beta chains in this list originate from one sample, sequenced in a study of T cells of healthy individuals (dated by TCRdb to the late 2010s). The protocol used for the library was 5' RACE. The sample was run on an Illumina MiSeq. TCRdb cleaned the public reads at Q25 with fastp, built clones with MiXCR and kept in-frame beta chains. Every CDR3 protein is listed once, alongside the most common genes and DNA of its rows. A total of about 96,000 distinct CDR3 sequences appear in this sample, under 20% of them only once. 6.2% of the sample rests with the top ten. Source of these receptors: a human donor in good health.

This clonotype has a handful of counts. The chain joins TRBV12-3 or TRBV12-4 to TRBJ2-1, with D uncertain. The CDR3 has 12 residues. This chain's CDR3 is CATRTAGNEQFF. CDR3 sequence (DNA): TGTGCGACGCGCACAGCTGGCAATGAGCAGTTCTTC.

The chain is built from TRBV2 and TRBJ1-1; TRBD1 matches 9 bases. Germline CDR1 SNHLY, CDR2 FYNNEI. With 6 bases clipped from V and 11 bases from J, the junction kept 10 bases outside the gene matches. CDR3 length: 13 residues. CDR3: CASRSGTGTWAFF. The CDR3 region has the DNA TGTGCCAGCAGGTCCGGGACAGGGACGTGGGCTTTCTTT.

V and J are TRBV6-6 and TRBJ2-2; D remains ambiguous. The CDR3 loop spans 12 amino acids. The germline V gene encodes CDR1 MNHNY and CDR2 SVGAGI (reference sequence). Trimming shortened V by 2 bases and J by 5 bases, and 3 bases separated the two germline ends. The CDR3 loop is CASSYATGELFF. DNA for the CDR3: TGTGCCAGCAGTTACGCTACCGGGGAGCTGTTTTTT.

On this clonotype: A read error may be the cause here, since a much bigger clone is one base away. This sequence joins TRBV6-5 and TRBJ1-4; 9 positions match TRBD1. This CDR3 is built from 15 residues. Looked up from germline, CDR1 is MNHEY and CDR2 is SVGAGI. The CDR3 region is CSSSYSQGASEKLFF. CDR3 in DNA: TGTTCCAGCAGTTACTCACAGGGGGCTTCTGAAAAACTGTTTTTT.

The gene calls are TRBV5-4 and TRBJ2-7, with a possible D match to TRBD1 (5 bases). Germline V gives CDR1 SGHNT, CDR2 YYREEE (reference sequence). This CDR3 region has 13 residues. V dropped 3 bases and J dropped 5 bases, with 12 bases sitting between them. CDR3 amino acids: CASSSYQGDEQYF. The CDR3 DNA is TGTGCCAGCAGCTCATATCAGGGTGACGAGCAGTACTTC.

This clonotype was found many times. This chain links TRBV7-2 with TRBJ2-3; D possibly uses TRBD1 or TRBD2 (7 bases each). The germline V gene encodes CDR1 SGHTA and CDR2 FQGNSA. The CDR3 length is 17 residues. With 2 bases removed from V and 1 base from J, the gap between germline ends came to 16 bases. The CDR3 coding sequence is TGTGCCAGCAGCTTACAAGGGGGCGCGGGGGGCACAGATACGCAGTATTTT. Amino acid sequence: CASSLQGGAGGTDTQYF.

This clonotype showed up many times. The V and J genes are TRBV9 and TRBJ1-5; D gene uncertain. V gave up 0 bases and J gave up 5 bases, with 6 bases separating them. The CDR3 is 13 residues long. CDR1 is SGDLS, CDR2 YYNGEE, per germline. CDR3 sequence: CASSVGSYQPQHF. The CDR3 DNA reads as TGTGCCAGCAGCGTAGGTAGTTATCAGCCCCAGCATTTT. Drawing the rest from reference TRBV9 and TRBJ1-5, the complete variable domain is DSGVTQTPKHLITATGQRVTLRCSPRSGDLSVYWYQQSLDQGLQFLIQYYNGEERAKGNILERFSAQQFPDLHSELNLSSLELGDSALYFCASSVGSYQPQHFGDGTRLSIL.

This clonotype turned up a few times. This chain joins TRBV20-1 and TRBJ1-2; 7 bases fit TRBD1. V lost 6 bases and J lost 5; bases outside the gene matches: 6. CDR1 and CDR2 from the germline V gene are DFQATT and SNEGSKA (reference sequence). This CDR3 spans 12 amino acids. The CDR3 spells CSASRDRYGYTF. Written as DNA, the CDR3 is TGCAGTGCGAGCCGGGACAGATATGGCTACACCTTC.

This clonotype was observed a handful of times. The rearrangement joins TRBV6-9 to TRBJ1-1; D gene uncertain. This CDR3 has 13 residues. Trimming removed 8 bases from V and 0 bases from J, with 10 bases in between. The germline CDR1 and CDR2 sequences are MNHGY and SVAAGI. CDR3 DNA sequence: TGTGCCAGCCCCGGGATTATGAACACTGAAGCTTTCTTT. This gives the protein CASPGIMNTEAFF.

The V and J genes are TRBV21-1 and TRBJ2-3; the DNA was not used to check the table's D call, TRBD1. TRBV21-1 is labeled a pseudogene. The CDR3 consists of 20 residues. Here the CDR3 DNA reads TGTGCCAGCAGCCCGCCGTTTAGACAGAGCGTCTTTCCTAGCACAGATACGCAGTATTTT. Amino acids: CASSPPFRQSVFPSTDTQYF.

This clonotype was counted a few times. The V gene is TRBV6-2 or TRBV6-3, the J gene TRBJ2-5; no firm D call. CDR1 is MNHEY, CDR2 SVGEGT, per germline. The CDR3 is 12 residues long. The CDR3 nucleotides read TGTGCTCATGGTCCTCATCCTGGGACCCAGTACTTC. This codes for CAHGPHPGTQYF.

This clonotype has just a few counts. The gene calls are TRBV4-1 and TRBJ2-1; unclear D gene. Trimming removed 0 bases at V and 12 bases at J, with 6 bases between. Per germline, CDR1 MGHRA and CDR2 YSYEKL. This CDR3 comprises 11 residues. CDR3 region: CASSQESVQFF. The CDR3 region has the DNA TGCGCCAGCAGCCAAGAAAGCGTGCAGTTCTTC.

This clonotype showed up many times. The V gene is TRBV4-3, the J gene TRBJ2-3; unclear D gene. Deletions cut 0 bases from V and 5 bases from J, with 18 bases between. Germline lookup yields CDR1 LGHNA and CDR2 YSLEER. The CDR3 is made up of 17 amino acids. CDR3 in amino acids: CASSQEVWVEGRDTQYF. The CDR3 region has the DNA TGCGCCAGCAGCCAAGAAGTTTGGGTTGAAGGAAGAGATACGCAGTATTTT.

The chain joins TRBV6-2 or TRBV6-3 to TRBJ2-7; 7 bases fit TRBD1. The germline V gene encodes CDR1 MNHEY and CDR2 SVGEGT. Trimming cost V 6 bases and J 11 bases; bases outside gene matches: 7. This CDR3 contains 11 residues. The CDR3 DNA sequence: TGTGCCAGCAGCCCACAGGGGATTAAGTACTTC. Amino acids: CASSPQGIKYF.